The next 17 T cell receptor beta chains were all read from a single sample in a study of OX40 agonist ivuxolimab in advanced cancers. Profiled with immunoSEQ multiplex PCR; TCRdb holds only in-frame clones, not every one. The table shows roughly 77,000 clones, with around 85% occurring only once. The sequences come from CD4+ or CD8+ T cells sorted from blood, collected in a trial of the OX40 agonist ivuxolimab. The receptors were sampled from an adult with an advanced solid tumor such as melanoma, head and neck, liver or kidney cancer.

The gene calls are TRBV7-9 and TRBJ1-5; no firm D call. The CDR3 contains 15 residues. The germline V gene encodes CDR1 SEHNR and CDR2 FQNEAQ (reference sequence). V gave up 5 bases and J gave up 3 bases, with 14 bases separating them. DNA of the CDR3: TGTGCCAGCAGCCGGGGAGGTGGGCCCAATCAGCCCCAGCATTTT. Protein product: CASSRGGGPNQPQHF.

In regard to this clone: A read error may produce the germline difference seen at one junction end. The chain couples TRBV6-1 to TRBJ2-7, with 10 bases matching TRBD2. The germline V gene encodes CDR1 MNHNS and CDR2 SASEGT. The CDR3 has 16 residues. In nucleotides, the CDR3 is TGTGCCATCAGTGAGTTGTCTAGCGGGAGATCCCACGAGCAGTACTTC. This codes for CAISELSSGRSHEQYF.

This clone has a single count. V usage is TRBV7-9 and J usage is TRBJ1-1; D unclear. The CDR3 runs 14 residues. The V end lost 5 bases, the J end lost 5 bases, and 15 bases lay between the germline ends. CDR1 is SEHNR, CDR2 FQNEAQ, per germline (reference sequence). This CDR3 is CASSPAGRGTEAFF. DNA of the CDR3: TGTGCCAGCAGCCCGGCCGGGCGCGGGACTGAAGCTTTCTTT.

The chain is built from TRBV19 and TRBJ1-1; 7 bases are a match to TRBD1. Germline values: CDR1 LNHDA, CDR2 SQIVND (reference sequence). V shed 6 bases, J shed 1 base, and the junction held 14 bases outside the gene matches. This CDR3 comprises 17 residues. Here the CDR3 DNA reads TGTGCCAGTAGGTGGAGACAGGGAAGTGGGGGGAACACTGAAGCTTTCTTT. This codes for CASRWRQGSGGNTEAFF.

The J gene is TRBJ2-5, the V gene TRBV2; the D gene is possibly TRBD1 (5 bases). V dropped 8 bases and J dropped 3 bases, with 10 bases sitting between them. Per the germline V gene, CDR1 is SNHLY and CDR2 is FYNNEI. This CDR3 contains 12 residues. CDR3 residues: CASGARKETQYF. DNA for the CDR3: TGTGCCAGCGGGGCTAGAAAAGAGACCCAGTACTTC. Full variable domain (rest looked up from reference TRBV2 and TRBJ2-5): EPEVTQTPSHQVTQMGQEVILRCVPISNHLYFYWYRQILGQKVEFLVSFYNNEISEKSEIFDDQFSVERPDGSNFTLKIRSTKLEDSAMYFCASGARKETQYFGPGTRLLVL.

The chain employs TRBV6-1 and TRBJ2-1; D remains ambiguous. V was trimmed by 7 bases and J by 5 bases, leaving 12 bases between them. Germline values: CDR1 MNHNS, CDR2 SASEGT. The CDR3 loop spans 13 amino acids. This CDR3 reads CASTLELHNEQFF. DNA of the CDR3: TGTGCCAGCACCCTTGAACTCCACAATGAGCAGTTCTTC.

CDR3 residues: CASSHNREGTEAFF. Written as DNA, the CDR3 is TGCGCCAGCAGCCACAACAGGGAGGGCACTGAAGCTTTCTTT. The V gene is TRBV4-1, the J gene TRBJ1-1; maybe TRBD1 (6 bases). Looked up from germline, CDR1 is MGHRA and CDR2 is YSYEKL. Trimming removed 3 bases from V and 4 bases from J, with 12 bases in between. The CDR3 runs 14 residues.

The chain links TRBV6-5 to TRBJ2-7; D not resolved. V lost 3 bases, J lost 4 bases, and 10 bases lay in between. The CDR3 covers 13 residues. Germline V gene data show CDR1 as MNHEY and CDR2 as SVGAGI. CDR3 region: CASSYSNRYEQYF. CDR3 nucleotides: TGTGCCAGCAGTTATAGCAATCGGTACGAGCAGTACTTC.

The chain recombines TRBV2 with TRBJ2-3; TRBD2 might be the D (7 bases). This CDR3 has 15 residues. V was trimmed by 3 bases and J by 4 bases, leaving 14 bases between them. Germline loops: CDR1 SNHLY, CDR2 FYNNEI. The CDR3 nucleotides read TGTGCCAGCAGTGATGCACAGGGAGGGCCAGATACGCAGTATTTT. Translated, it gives CASSDAQGGPDTQYF. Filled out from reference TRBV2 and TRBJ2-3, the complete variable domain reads EPEVTQTPSHQVTQMGQEVILRCVPISNHLYFYWYRQILGQKVEFLVSFYNNEISEKSEIFDDQFSVERPDGSNFTLKIRSTKLEDSAMYFCASSDAQGGPDTQYFGPGTRLTVL.

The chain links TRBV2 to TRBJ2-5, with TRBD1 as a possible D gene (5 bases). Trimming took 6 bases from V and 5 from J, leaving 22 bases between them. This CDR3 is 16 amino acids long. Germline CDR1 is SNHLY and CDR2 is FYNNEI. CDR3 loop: CASRKGVARIEETQYF. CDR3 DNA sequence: TGTGCCAGCAGGAAAGGGGTAGCCAGGATAGAGGAGACCCAGTACTTC.

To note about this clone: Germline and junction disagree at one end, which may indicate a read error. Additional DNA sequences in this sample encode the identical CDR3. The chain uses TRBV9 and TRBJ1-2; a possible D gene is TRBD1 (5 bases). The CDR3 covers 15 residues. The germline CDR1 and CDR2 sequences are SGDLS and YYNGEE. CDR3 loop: CASSTQDTTNYGYTF. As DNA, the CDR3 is TGCGCCAGCAGCACACAGGACACGACTAACTATGGCTACACCTTC.

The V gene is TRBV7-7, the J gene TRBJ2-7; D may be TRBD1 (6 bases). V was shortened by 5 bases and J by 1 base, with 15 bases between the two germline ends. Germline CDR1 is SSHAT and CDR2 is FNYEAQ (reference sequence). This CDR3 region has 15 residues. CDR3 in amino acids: CASSTGPGSSYEQYF. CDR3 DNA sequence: TGTGCCAGCAGCACAGGGCCAGGGAGTTCCTACGAGCAGTACTTC.

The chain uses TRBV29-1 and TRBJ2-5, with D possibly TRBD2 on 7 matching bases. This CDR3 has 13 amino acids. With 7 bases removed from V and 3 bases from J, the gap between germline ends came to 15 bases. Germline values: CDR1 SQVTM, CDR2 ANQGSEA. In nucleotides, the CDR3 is TGCAGCGCCGTAGGGGGGGGCGAAGAGACCCAGTACTTC. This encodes CSAVGGGEETQYF.

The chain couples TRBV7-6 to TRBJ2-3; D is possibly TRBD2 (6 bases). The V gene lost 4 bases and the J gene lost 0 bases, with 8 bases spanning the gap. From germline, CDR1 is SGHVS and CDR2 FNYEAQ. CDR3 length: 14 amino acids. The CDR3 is CASSSGLSTDTQYF. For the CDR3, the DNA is TGTGCCAGCAGCTCGGGACTTAGCACAGATACGCAGTATTTT.

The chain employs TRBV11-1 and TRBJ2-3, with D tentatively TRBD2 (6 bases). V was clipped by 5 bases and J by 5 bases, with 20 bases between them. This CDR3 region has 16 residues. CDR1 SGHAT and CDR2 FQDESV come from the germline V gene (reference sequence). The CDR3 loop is CASSPRLGGLRDTQYF. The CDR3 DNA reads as TGTGCCAGCAGCCCTCGACTCGGAGGGTTGAGAGATACGCAGTATTTT.

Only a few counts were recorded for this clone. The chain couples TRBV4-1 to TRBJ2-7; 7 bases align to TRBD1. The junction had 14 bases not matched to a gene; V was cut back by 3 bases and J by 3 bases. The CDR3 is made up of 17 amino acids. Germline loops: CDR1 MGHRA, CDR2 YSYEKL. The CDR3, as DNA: TGCGCCAGCAGCCAGAAAGGGACCGGACAGGATGACTACGAGCAGTACTTC. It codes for CASSQKGTGQDDYEQYF.

CDR3 loop: CASSFDSPIGYTF. The CDR3 DNA reads TGTGCCAGCAGCTTTGACAGCCCTATTGGCTACACCTTC. This chain connects TRBV4-2 to TRBJ1-2; a weak D match, TRBD1 (5 bases). The CDR3 extends over 13 amino acids. Trimming shortened V by 5 bases and J by 7 bases, and 14 bases separated the two germline ends. Germline V CDR1 and CDR2: LGHNA, YNFKEQ.